Below are 21 T cell receptor beta chains sequenced from a single sample in a study of beta chain features in type 1 diabetes (dated by TCRdb to 2016 to 2018). Overall study outcomes, separate from this receptor: Type 1 diabetes patients showed a moderate but significant shortening of TCRB CDR3 length in all four CD4+ subsets.

Library generation was performed with the immunoSEQ multiplex PCR assay. The entire isolated RNA was reverse transcribed using the High Capacity cDNA Reverse Transcription Kit, and thus expressed TCRB transcripts were sequenced. Not all clones reach the TCRdb copy of this immuneACCESS table, which keeps in-frame sequences only. Checked studies attribute under half of the gap to unresolved V genes and leave the rest unexplained. The sample yields some 350,000 clones; 8.5% to 10% were counted once. The ten top clones hold around 0.66% of the sample. For these TCRs, the target antigens are not known. The sequenced sample consisted of central memory CD4+ T cells from blood. These TCRs come from a man younger than 45 with type 1 diabetes.

This clone has more than one count but fewer than ten. This chain connects TRBV5-1 to TRBJ2-1; D is uncertain. Trimming shortened V by 5 bases and J by 2 bases, and 11 bases separated the two germline ends. The CDR3 totals 14 residues. The germline V gene has CDR1 SGHRS and CDR2 YFSETQ. CDR3 sequence: CASRFGITYNEQFF. The CDR3 bases are TGCGCCAGCAGGTTCGGTATAACCTACAATGAGCAGTTCTTC.

This clone was detected ten times or more. J is TRBJ2-7 and V is TRBV4-1; D gene ambiguous. The CDR3 length is 15 residues. The germline V gene encodes CDR1 MGHRA and CDR2 YSYEKL. Trimming cost V 5 bases and J 2 bases, with 16 bases left between them. The chain's CDR3 is CASSRVGLRTYEQYF. The CDR3 nucleotides are TGCGCCAGCAGCAGGGTAGGGCTCAGAACCTACGAGCAGTACTTC.

The CDR3 loop reads CASVSKGETQYF. Here the CDR3 DNA reads TGTGCCAGCGTGTCGAAGGGGGAGACCCAGTACTTC. This sequence joins TRBV27 and TRBJ2-5; D may be TRBD1 (5 bases). From germline, CDR1 is MNHEY and CDR2 SMNVEV (reference sequence). V was shortened by 8 bases and J by 5 bases, with 12 bases between the two germline ends. The CDR3 is made up of 12 amino acids.

This clone showed up just a few times. The gene calls are TRBV30 and TRBJ2-3, with 12 positions matching TRBD2. Germline V gene sequence: CDR1 GTSNPN, CDR2 SVGIG (reference sequence). This CDR3 contains 15 residues. V trimming: 7 bases; J trimming: 1 base; junction bases outside the gene matches: 6. CDR3 sequence reads: CASPASGGGTDTQYF. The CDR3 DNA reads TGTGCCTCCCCTGCTAGCGGGGGGGGCACAGATACGCAGTATTTT.

This clone was counted between two and nine times. This chain links TRBV28 with TRBJ1-1; possibly TRBD1 for D (6 bases). Trimming took 5 bases from V and 0 from J, leaving 13 bases between them. Germline V gene lookup returns CDR1 MDHEN and CDR2 SYDVKM. CDR3 length equals 15 residues. Here the CDR3 DNA reads TGTGCCAGCAGTATGGGGACACCTATGAACACTGAAGCTTTCTTT. Encoded protein: CASSMGTPMNTEAFF.

In this sample, this clone turned up a few times. V usage is TRBV7-2 and J usage is TRBJ2-3; 9 bases agree with TRBD2. Germline V CDR1 and CDR2: SGHTA, FQGNSA. This CDR3 contains 16 residues. J lost 0 bases, V lost 1 base, and 2 bases had no gene match. This CDR3 reads CASSLGAGGSTDTQYF. The CDR3 DNA sequence: TGTGCCAGCAGCTTAGGAGCGGGAGGCAGCACAGATACGCAGTATTTT.

This clone was detected a few times. The CDR3 bases are TGTGCCAGTAATAAAGGGGGCAGCACCGGGGAGCTGTTTTTT. Its translation is CASNKGGSTGELFF. The gene calls are TRBV19 and TRBJ2-2, with 7 bases that match TRBD1. The germline gives CDR1 LNHDA, CDR2 SQIVND (reference sequence). V lost 7 bases, J lost 4 bases, and 6 bases stayed unmatched. This CDR3 has 14 residues.

This clone has more than one count but fewer than ten. CDR3 in DNA: TGTGCCAGCAGGCGCGGCCTCAACAATGAGCAGTTCTTC. It specifies CASRRGLNNEQFF. This sequence joins TRBV28 and TRBJ2-1; no clear D. The CDR3 runs to 13 residues. From germline, CDR1 is MDHEN and CDR2 SYDVKM. With 6 bases removed from V and 5 bases from J, the gap between germline ends came to 11 bases.

The chain combines TRBV6-6 with TRBJ2-7; D could derive from TRBD1 or TRBD2 (5 bases each). Germline CDR1 MNHNY, CDR2 SVGAGI (reference sequence). The CDR3 runs 14 residues. Trimming left V 7 bases short and J 1 base short, with 14 bases between. CDR3 DNA sequence: TGTGCCAGCATGGGGGTCGGGGATTCCTACGAGCAGTACTTC. As protein: CASMGVGDSYEQYF.

This clone was counted a few times. The J gene is TRBJ2-7, the V gene TRBV18; D possibly corresponds to TRBD2 (5 bases). From germline, CDR1 is KGHSH and CDR2 LQKENI. Trimming stripped 1 base from V and 1 base from J, with 8 bases between. CDR3 size: 14 residues. The CDR3 reads CASSPREISYEQYF. The CDR3 DNA is TGTGCCAGCTCACCACGGGAGATTTCCTACGAGCAGTACTTC.

This clone was counted many times. CDR3 coding DNA: TGTGCCAGCAGTGATGATTCAGGGAGGGGCTACACCTTC. This encodes CASSDDSGRGYTF. The V call is TRBV2, the J call TRBJ1-2; perhaps TRBD1 as D (5 bases). Per germline, CDR1 SNHLY and CDR2 FYNNEI. Trimming pared 3 bases from V and 8 bases from J, leaving 13 bases between. This CDR3 is built from 13 residues. Filled out from reference TRBV2 and TRBJ1-2, the complete variable domain reads EPEVTQTPSHQVTQMGQEVILRCVPISNHLYFYWYRQILGQKVEFLVSFYNNEISEKSEIFDDQFSVERPDGSNFTLKIRSTKLEDSAMYFCASSDDSGRGYTFGSGTRLTVV.

The chain has TRBV11-2 and TRBJ2-1, with TRBD2 matching 7 bases. The ends lost 1 base at V and 6 bases at J; junction bases unmatched: 0. CDR1 is SGHAT and CDR2 is FQNNGV in the germline V gene. The CDR3 extends over 13 amino acids. CDR3 nucleotide sequence: TGTGCCAGCAGCTTAGGGACTAGCAATGAGCAGTTCTTC. It translates to CASSLGTSNEQFF.

This clone was detected only a few times. The rearrangement joins TRBV6-1 to TRBJ2-7; D may be TRBD1 (6 bases). The ends were cut back, 4 bases at V and 3 bases at J, with 10 bases in the middle. The CDR3 is 13 residues long. Per the germline V gene, CDR1 is MNHNS and CDR2 is SASEGT. CDR3 nucleotide sequence: TGTGCCAGCAGTGCCCAAGGGGGCTACGAGCAGTACTTC. Protein sequence: CASSAQGGYEQYF.

On this clone itself: At the DNA level, this CDR3 is encoded by other sequences in the same sample as well. V and J are TRBV28 and TRBJ2-2; 15 bases agree with TRBD2. The V gene's germline CDR1 is MDHEN and CDR2 SYDVKM. The trim removed 5 bases at V and 5 bases at J, leaving 0 bases unmatched. The CDR3 contains 15 residues. The CDR3 is CASSGLAGGTGELFF. The DNA for the CDR3 is TGTGCCAGCAGTGGACTAGCGGGAGGGACCGGGGAGCTGTTTTTT.

The chain carries TRBV7-2 and TRBJ2-5; 9 positions match TRBD1. This CDR3 contains 15 residues. With V trimmed by 5 bases and J by 5 bases, 9 bases remained unmatched. Germline assignment: CDR1 SGHTA and CDR2 FQGNSA. CDR3 nucleotides: TGTGCCAGCAGCACAGGGGGCTCTATTAGCGAGACCCAGTACTTC. It is translated as CASSTGGSISETQYF.

The CDR3 loop reads CASTASLNTEAFF. CDR3 nucleotide sequence: TGTGCCAGCACCGCAAGCCTGAACACTGAAGCTTTCTTT. The V gene is TRBV6-1, the J gene TRBJ1-1; D unclear. Germline-derived CDR1 and CDR2 are MNHNS and SASEGT. CDR3 length: 13 residues. V was shortened by 7 bases and J by 0 bases, with 9 bases between the two germline ends.

This clone appeared a few times. The rearrangement joins TRBV28 to TRBJ1-5; no definite D call. CDR3 size: 13 residues. From germline, CDR1 is MDHEN and CDR2 SYDVKM. V dropped 3 bases and J dropped 7 bases, with 10 bases sitting between them. The CDR3 DNA is TGTGCCAGCAGTTTGCGATCAGGACAGCCCCAGCATTTT. This translates into CASSLRSGQPQHF.

This clone has a handful of counts. V is TRBV9 and J is TRBJ2-5, with D unclear. The V gene lost 5 bases and the J gene lost 7 bases, with 12 bases spanning the gap. The CDR3 totals 12 residues. Germline lookup yields CDR1 SGDLS and CDR2 YYNGEE. The CDR3 sequence is CASRHQSGTQYF. CDR3 bases: TGTGCCAGCAGACATCAATCGGGGACCCAGTACTTC.

Notes on this clone: This sequence may be a read error, since a much larger clone differs from it by one base. The chain joins TRBV30 to TRBJ2-5, with a possible D match to TRBD1 (7 bases). The germline V and J ends were trimmed by 3 bases and 6 bases, with 23 bases remaining between them. The CDR3 runs to 16 residues. CDR1 is GTSNPN, CDR2 SVGIG, per germline (reference sequence). The CDR3, as DNA: TGTGCCTGGAGGGTACTTCGGGCAGGGGGGATGAAGACCCAGTACTTC. Translated, it gives CAWRVLRAGGMKTQYF.

This clone was recorded a few times. V and J are TRBV10-3 and TRBJ2-7; 8 bases match TRBD1. The germline V gene has CDR1 ENHRY and CDR2 SYGVKD. The CDR3 runs to 11 residues. Unmatched junction bases numbered 4, after V lost 10 bases and J lost 5 bases. Here the CDR3 reads CATRTGNEQYF. The CDR3 bases are TGTGCCACCCGGACAGGGAACGAGCAGTACTTC.

The V gene is TRBV28, the J gene TRBJ1-5, with D perhaps TRBD1 (5 bases). Germline V CDR1 and CDR2: MDHEN, SYDVKM. Trimming removed 2 bases from V and 6 bases from J, with 14 bases in between. The CDR3 has 15 amino acids. This CDR3 is CASSLAAGRVQPQHF. As DNA, the CDR3 is TGTGCCAGCAGTTTAGCGGCAGGGAGGGTTCAGCCCCAGCATTTT. Variable domain in full (rest from reference TRBV28 and TRBJ1-5): DVKVTQSSRYLVKRTGEKVFLECVQDMDHENMFWYRQDPGLGLRLIYFSYDVKMKEKGDIPEGYSVSREKKERFSLILESASTNQTSMYLCASSLAAGRVQPQHFGDGTRLSIL.